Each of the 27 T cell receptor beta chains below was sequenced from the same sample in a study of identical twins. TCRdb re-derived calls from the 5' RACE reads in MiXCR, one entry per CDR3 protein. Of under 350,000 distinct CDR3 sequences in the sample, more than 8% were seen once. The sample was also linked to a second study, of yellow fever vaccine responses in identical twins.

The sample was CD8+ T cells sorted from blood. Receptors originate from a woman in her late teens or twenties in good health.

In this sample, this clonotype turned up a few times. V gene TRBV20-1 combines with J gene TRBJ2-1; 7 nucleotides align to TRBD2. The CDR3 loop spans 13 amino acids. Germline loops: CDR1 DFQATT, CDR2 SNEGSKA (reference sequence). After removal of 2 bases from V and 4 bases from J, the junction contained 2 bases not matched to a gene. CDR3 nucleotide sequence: TGCAGTGCTAGAAGGGAGGGATACAATGAGCAGTTCTTC. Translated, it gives CSARREGYNEQFF.

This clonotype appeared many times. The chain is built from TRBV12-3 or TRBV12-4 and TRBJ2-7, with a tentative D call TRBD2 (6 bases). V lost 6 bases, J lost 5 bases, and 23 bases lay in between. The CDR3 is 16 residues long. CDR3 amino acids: CASSLAGTGALNEQYF. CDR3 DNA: TGTGCCAGCAGCCTCGCGGGGACGGGAGCCCTAAACGAGCAGTACTTC.

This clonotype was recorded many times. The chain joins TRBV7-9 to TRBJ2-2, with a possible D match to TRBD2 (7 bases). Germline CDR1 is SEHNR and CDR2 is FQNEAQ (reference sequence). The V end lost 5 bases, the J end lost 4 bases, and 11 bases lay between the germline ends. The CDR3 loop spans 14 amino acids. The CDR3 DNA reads TGTGCCAGCAGCGACGGGGGGCCCACCGGGGAGCTGTTTTTT. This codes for CASSDGGPTGELFF.

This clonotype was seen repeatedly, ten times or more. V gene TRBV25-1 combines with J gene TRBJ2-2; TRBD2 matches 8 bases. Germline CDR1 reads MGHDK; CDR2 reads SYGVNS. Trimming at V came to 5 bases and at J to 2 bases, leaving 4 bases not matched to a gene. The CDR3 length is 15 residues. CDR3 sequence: CASSPAGDNTGELFF. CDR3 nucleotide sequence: TGTGCCAGCAGTCCAGCGGGGGATAACACCGGGGAGCTGTTTTTT. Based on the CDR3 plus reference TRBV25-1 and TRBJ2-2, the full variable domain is EADIYQTPRYLVIGTGKKITLECSQTMGHDKMYWYQQDPGMELHLIHYSYGVNSTEKGDLSSESTVSRIRTEHFPLTLESARPSHTSQYLCASSPAGDNTGELFFGEGSRLTVL.

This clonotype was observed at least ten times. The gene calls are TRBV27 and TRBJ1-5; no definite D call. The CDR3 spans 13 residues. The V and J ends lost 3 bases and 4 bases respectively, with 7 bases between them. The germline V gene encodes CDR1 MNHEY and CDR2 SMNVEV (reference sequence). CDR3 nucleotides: TGTGCCAGCAGTTTGGCAGTAAATCAGCCCCAGCATTTT. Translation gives CASSLAVNQPQHF.

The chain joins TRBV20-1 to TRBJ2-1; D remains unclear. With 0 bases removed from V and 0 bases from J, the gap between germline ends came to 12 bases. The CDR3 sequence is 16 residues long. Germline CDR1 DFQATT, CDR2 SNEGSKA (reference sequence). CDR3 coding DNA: TGCAGTGCTAGAGATCCGGGTTTAATCTCCTACAATGAGCAGTTCTTC. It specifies CSARDPGLISYNEQFF.

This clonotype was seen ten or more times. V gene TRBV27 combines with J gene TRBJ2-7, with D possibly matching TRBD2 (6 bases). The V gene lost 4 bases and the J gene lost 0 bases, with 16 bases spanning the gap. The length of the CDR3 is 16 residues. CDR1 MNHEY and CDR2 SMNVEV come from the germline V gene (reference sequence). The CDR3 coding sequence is TGTGCCAGCAGTTCACGAATTAGCGGACTCTCCTACGAGCAGTACTTC. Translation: CASSSRISGLSYEQYF.

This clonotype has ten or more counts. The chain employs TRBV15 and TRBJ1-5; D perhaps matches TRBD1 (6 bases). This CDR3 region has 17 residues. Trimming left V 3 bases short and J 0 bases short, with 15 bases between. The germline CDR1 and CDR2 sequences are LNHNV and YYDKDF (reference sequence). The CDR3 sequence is CATSSRDIGSSNQPQHF. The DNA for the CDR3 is TGTGCCACCAGCAGCCGGGACATAGGATCTAGCAATCAGCCCCAGCATTTT.

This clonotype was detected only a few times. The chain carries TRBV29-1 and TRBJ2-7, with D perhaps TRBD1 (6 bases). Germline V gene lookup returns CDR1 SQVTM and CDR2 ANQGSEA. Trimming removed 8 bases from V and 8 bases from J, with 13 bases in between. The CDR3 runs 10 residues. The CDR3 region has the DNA TGCAGCCCGTGCAGGGGTAAGCAGTACTTC. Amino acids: CSPCRGKQYF.

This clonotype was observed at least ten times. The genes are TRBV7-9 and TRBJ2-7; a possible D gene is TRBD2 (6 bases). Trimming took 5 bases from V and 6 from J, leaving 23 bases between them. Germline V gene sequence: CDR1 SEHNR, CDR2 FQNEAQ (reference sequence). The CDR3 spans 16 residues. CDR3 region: CASSQFASAALGEQYF. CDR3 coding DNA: TGTGCCAGCAGCCAATTCGCTAGCGCCGCCCTGGGCGAGCAGTACTTC.

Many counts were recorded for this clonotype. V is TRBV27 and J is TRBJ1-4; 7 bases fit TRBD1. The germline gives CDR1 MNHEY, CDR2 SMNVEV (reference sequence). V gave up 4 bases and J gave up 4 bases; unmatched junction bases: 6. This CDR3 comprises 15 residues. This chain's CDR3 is CASSSTGADNEKLFF. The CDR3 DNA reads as TGTGCCAGCAGTTCTACAGGGGCGGATAATGAAAAACTGTTTTTT. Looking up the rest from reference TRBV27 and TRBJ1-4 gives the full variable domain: EAQVTQNPRYLITVTGKKLTVTCSQNMNHEYMSWYRQDPGLGLRQIYYSMNVEVTDKGDVPEGYKVSRKEKRNFPLILESPSPNQTSLYFCASSSTGADNEKLFFGSGTQLSVL.

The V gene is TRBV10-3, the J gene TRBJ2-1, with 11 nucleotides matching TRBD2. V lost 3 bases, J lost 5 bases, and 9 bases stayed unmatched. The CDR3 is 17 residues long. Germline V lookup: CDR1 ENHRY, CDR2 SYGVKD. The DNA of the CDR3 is TGTGCCATCAGTGACCCCTTAGCGGGAGGGCCTAACAATGAGCAGTTCTTC. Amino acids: CAISDPLAGGPNNEQFF.

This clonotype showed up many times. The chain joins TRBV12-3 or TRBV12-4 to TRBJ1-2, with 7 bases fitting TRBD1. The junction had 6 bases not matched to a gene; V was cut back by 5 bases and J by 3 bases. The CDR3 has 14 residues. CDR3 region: CASSLTDRDYGYTF. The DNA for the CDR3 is TGTGCCAGCAGTCTCACCGACAGGGACTATGGCTACACCTTC.

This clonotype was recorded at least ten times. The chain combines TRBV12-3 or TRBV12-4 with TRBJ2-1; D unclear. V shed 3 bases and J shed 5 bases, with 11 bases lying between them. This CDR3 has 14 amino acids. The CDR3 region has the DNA TGTGCCAGCAGTTTCTCTGGGATTAACAATGAGCAGTTCTTC. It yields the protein CASSFSGINNEQFF.

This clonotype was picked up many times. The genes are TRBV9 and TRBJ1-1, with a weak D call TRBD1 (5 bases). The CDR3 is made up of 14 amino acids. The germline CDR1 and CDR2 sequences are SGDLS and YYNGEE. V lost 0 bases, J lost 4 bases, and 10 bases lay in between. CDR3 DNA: TGTGCCAGCAGCGTAGCTAACGGGGGCACTGAAGCTTTCTTT. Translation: CASSVANGGTEAFF.

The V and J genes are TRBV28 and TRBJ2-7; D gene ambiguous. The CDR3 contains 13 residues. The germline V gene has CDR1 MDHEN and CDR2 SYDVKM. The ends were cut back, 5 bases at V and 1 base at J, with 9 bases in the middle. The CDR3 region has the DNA TGTGCCAGCAGTAAATTGGGGTCCTACGAGCAGTACTTC. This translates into CASSKLGSYEQYF.

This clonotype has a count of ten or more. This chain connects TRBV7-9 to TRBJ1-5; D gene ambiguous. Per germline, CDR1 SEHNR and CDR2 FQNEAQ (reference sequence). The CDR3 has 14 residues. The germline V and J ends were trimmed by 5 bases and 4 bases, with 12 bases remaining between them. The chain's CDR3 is CASSTEQSNQPQHF. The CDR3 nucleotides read TGTGCCAGCAGCACCGAACAGAGTAATCAGCCCCAGCATTTT.

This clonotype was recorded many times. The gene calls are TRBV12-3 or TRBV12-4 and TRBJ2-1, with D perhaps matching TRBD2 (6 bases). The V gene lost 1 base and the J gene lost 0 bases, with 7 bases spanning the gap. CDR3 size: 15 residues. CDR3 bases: TGTGCCAGCAGTTTAGTGGGAGGCTCCTACAATGAGCAGTTCTTC. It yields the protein CASSLVGGSYNEQFF.

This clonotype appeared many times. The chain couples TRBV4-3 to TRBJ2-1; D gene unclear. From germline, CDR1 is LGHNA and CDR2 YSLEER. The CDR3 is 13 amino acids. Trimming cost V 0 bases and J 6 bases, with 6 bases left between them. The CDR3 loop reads CASSQDRSNEQFF. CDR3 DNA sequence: TGCGCCAGCAGCCAAGATCGATCCAATGAGCAGTTCTTC.

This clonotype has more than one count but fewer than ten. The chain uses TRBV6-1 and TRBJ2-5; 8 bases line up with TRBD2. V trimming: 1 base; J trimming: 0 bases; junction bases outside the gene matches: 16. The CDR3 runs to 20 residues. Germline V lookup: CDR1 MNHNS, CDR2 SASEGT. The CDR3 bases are TGTGCCAGCAGTGAAGGTTGGGGCCTAGCGGGCGCCAGATACCAAGAGACCCAGTACTTC. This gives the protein CASSEGWGLAGARYQETQYF.

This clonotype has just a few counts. Here the CDR3 DNA reads TGCAGTGCCGATCTCACTGAAGCTTTCTTT. The encoded protein is CSADLTEAFF. V gene TRBV20-1 combines with J gene TRBJ1-1; no firm D call. This CDR3 contains 10 residues. Germline lookup yields CDR1 DFQATT and CDR2 SNEGSKA (reference sequence). Deletions cut 6 bases from V and 4 bases from J, with 6 bases between.

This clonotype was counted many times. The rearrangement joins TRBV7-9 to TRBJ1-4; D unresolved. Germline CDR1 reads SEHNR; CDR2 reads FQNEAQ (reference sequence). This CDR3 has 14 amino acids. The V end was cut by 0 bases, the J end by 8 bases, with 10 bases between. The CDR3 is CASSLAERQEKLFF. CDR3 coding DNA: TGTGCCAGCAGCTTAGCGGAGAGGCAGGAAAAACTGTTTTTT. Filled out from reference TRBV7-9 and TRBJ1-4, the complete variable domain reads DTGVSQNPRHKITKRGQNVTFRCDPISEHNRLYWYRQTLGQGPEFLTYFQNEAQLEKSRLLSDRFSAERPKGSFSTLEIQRTEQGDSAMYLCASSLAERQEKLFFGSGTQLSVL.

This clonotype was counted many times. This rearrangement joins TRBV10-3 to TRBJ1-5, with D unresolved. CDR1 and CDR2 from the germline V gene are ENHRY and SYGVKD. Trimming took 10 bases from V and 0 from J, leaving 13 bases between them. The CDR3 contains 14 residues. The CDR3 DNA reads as TGTGCCACCTATACGGGGTATAGCAATCAGCCCCAGCATTTT. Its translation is CATYTGYSNQPQHF.

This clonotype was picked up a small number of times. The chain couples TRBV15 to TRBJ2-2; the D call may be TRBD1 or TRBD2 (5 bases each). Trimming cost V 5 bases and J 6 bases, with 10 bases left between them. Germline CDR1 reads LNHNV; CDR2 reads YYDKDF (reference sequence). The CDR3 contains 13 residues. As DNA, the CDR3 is TGTGCCACCAGCCCCCGGGGCGCCGGGGAGCTGTTTTTT. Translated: CATSPRGAGELFF.

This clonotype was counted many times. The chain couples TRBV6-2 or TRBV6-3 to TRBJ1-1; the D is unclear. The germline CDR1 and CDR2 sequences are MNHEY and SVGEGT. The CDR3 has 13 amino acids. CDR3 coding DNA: TGTGCAGTAATGTCGGGGTGGAGCACTGAAGCTTTCTTT. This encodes CAVMSGWSTEAFF.

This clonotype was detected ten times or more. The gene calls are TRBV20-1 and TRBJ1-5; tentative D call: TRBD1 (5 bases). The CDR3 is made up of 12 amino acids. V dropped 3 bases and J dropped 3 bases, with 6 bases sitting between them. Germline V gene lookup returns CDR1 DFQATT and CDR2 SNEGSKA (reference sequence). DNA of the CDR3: TGCAGTGCTAGCGGACACAATCAGCCCCAGCATTTT. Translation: CSASGHNQPQHF.

The CDR3 sequence: CASSLDWSRSETQYF. CDR3 nucleotide sequence: TGTGCCAGCAGTTTAGACTGGTCGAGGTCCGAGACCCAGTACTTC. The rearrangement links TRBV27 to TRBJ2-5; D is unclear. CDR1 MNHEY and CDR2 SMNVEV come from the germline V gene (reference sequence). The V end lost 2 bases, the J end lost 5 bases, and 15 bases lay between the germline ends. CDR3 length equals 15 residues.